This T cell receptor (beta chain) emerged from a study of CD8 T cells in ankylosing spondylitis. Notes on the study in general: Disease-linked clones were found to be CD8+ and relatively rare in peripheral blood. Earlier reports found some motif variants in synovial fluid and blood in reactive arthritis. Matched synovial fluid from ankylosing spondylitis patients was reported to be enriched for disease-linked clones. Characteristic, it appeared, of ankylosing spondylitis blood was a TCR beta motif of seven or eight highly homologous variants.

V lost 4 bases, J lost 7 bases, and 2 bases stayed unmatched. The CDR3 is 13 amino acids. Germline assignment: CDR1 SGHRS and CDR2 YFSETQ. This clonotype was counted many times. Its antigen is unknown. Scientists made TCR beta libraries using quantitative 5'-RACE with molecular barcodes. TCRdb used MiXCR to reprocess the 5' RACE reads, holding one entry per CDR3 protein. Among some 840,000 distinct CDR3 sequences listed, approximately 12% were seen once. The chain couples TRBV5-1 to TRBJ2-4, with 10 bases matching TRBD1. The source material was blood, either unsorted or a sorted T cell fraction (not recorded which). The receptor's source is a male donor with ankylosing spondylitis. CDR3: CASSVDRGNIQYF. The DNA of the CDR3 is TGCGCCAGCAGCGTGGACAGGGGGAACATTCAGTACTTC.